This T cell receptor beta chain was identified during a study of cytomegalovirus exposure and HLA in healthy donors. Deletions cut 4 bases from V and 7 bases from J, with 21 bases between. In germline, CDR1 is SGHRS, CDR2 YFSETQ. This CDR3 is built from 16 residues. PCR primers comprised 60 Vbeta and 13 Jbeta primers. Libraries were prepared by immunoSEQ multiplex PCR; TCRdb keeps only in-frame clonotypes and omits some of them. There are 99,000 or so clones in the sample; approximately 70% occur only once, and approximately 3% lies in the top ten. The sequenced sample was PBMCs. The V and J genes are TRBV5-1 and TRBJ2-1; D possibly corresponds to TRBD2 (6 bases). The sequence was collected from a man aged 30 to 45 in good health and CMV-seronegative. The CDR3 bases are TGCGCCAGCAGCCTCCAACCGGGACTGGCGGTAAATGAGCAGTTCTTC. Translation gives CASSLQPGLAVNEQFF.